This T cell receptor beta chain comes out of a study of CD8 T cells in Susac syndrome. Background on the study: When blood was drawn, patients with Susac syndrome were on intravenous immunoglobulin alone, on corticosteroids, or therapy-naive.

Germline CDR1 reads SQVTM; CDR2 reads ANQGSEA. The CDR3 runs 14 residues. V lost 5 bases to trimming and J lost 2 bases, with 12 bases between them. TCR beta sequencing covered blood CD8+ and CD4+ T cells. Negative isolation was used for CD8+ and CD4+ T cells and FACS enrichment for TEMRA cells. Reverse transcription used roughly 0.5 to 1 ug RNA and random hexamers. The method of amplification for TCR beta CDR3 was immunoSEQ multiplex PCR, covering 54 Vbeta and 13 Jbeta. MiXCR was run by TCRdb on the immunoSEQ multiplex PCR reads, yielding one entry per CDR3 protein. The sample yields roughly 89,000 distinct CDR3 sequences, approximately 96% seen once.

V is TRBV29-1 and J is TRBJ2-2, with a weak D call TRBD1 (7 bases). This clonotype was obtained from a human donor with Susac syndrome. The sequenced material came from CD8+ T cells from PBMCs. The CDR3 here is CSVSQGGNTGELFF. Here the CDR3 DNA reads TGCAGCGTTTCCCAGGGGGGTAACACCGGGGAGCTGTTTTTT.